This T cell receptor beta chain was identified in a study of cytomegalovirus exposure and HLA in healthy donors. Findings and limits, study-wide: Later analysis placed DRB1 highest and HLA-C lowest in TCR association rates, which differed by HLA locus.

For this clone: No antigen is known for it.

Regarding donors, all were healthy bone marrow donors. The germline V and J ends were trimmed by 5 bases and 0 bases, with 12 bases remaining between them. The CDR3 contains 14 residues. Germline CDR1 and CDR2: SGHNT and YYREEE (reference sequence). PCR involved 60 Vbeta and 13 Jbeta primers. Profiling relied on immunoSEQ multiplex PCR, and the TCRdb table lists in-frame clones only, not all of them. The table includes around 300,000 clones, about 75% detected once. This sequence originates from a female donor in good health and CMV-seronegative. Source material: PBMCs. The V and J genes are TRBV5-4 and TRBJ2-7, with TRBD1 as a possible D gene (5 bases). CDR3 bases: TGTGCCAGCAGTCCCCAGGGATCCTCCTACGAGCAGTACTTC. As protein: CASSPQGSSYEQYF.